This is a list of T cell receptor beta chains from one sample in a study of persistence of HIV-infected CD4 T cells. The protocol was immunoSEQ multiplex PCR, while the TCRdb copy is restricted to in-frame clones and leaves out a portion. In the table there are about 46,000 clones, around 90% of which are singletons. Their recognized antigens are unknown. Here the sequenced sample was CD4+ T cells sorted from PBMCs after roughly 18-hour stimulation, taken from a patient who received antiretroviral therapy. The receptors were gathered from an adult woman with HIV who was CMV-seropositive. The CDR3 runs from the conserved cysteine through the conserved F or W. The D gene is left open where the match is weak. The size of a clone is reported for some rows only, either as once, few or many, or as a class for expanded clones.

TRBV16	TRBD1	TRBJ1-4	-	TGTGCCAGCAGCCAATCGATGAGACGGCGCACAGGGGGTCGGAATGAAAAACTGTTTTTT	CASSQSMRRRTGGRNEKLFF
TRBV19	-	TRBJ1-5	few	TGTGCCAGCAAAATCCCCGGACGGAATAGCAATCAGCCCCAGCATTTT	CASKIPGRNSNQPQHF
TRBV4-3	-	TRBJ2-3	-	TGCGCCAGCAGCCAAGACCGCCCTTATACGCAGTATTTT	CASSQDRPYTQYF
TRBV20-1	-	TRBJ2-7	-	TGCAGTGCTAGTCCCGGAACCCAGGGGGGCGAGCAGTACTTC	CSASPGTQGGEQYF
TRBV7-3	-	TRBJ2-5	-	TGTGCCAGCGGAAAGGAGGGGGCCTTAGGAGAGACCCAGTACTTC	CASGKEGALGETQYF
TRBV29-1	TRBD1	TRBJ1-1	-	TGCAGCGTTGATACAGGGGGGTACACTGAAGCTTTCTTT	CSVDTGGYTEAFF
TRBV5-5	-	TRBJ2-6	-	TGTGCCAGCAGCTTGTCTGGGGCCAACGTCCTGACTTTC	CASSLSGANVLTF
TRBV19	-	TRBJ1-2	-	TGTGCCAGTAGCCCCCTCCCAGGACGGGCTAATAACTATGGCTACACCTTC	CASSPLPGRANNYGYTF
TRBV5-4	-	TRBJ1-2	-	TGTGCCAGCAGCTTGGATTTTCGCAGGGGTCGTGGCTACACCTTC	CASSLDFRRGRGYTF
TRBV21-1	-	TRBJ1-2	-	TGTGCCAGCAGCAAAGAGGTATCCTCCTTTTATGGCTACACCTTC	CASSKEVSSFYGYTF
TRBV10-3	TRBD1	TRBJ1-2	few	TGTGCCATCGCCTTTGGCACTCTAGACAGGGGTTCTAAGGATGGCTACACCTTC	CAIAFGTLDRGSKDGYTF
TRBV6-6	TRBD1	TRBJ2-4	-	TGTGCCAGCAGACGACAGGGGGACCAATGGATAGCCAAAAACATTCAGTACTTC	CASRRQGDQWIAKNIQYF
TRBV11-1	-	TRBJ2-2	-	TGTGCCAGCAGTGGGGGGTTGATTTGGTCTGAGGGGGAGCTGTTTTTT	CASSGGLIWSEGELFF
TRBV5-1	TRBD1	TRBJ1-4	-	TGCGCCAGCAGCAGGGGACAGCCAGAAAAACTGTTTTTT	CASSRGQPEKLFF
TRBV5-4	TRBD1	TRBJ2-7	-	TGTGCCAGCAGCCAACAGGGGATCGACGAGCAGTACTTC	CASSQQGIDEQYF
TRBV5-1	-	TRBJ1-2	few	TGCGCCAGCTACACGGGGAGCACTGACTATGGCTACACCTTC	CASYTGSTDYGYTF
TRBV5-4	-	TRBJ1-2	-	TGTGCCAGCAGCTTGGTAGGGGTCTATGGCTACACCTTC	CASSLVGVYGYTF
TRBV5-1	-	TRBJ1-3	once	TGCGCCAGCAGCTTGGAGAGTAGGGGCGCAGGCCCTGGAAACACCATATATTTT	CASSLESRGAGPGNTIYF
TRBV18	-	TRBJ2-3	-	TGTGCCAGCTCACCGATGTCAGGATTGTTCGGCGATACGCAGTATTTT	CASSPMSGLFGDTQYF
TRBV12-5	-	TRBJ2-3	-	TGTGCTAGTGGCGCGGGCCTTGACACAGATACGCAGTATTTT	CASGAGLDTDTQYF
TRBV5-1	-	TRBJ2-5	-	TGCGCCAGCAGCTCTACCGGGACACCAGAAGAGACCCAGTACTTC	CASSSTGTPEETQYF
TRBV5-1	TRBD1	TRBJ2-7	-	TGCGCCAGCAGCTTGAAAGGGGGCGACGTCTACGAGCAGTACTTC	CASSLKGGDVYEQYF
TRBV7-8	-	TRBJ2-5	-	TGTGCCAGCAGCTTAGGCAGGAATCAAGAGACCCAGTACTTC	CASSLGRNQETQYF
TRBV14	TRBD2	TRBJ2-5	once	TGTGCCAGCAGCCAAGATAGGGGACTACGAATTCAAGAGACCCAGTACTTC	CASSQDRGLRIQETQYF
TRBV2	-	TRBJ1-2	-	TGTGCCAGCAGTGCAGGGTTCTATGGCTACACCTTC	CASSAGFYGYTF
TRBV20-1	-	TRBJ1-5	-	TGCAGTGCTAGATTCGACAGTAACCAGCATTTT	CSARFDSNQHF
TRBV6-6	TRBD1	TRBJ1-5	-	TGTGCCAGCACCGAAGCACAGGGGACGCGAGGCAAGCCCCAGCATTTT	CASTEAQGTRGKPQHF
TRBV7-2	-	TRBJ2-7	-	TGTGCCAGCAGCTCCGGGGCCCTGATTCTCGAGCAGTACTTC	CASSSGALILEQYF
TRBV5-4	-	TRBJ1-2	once	TGTGCCAGCAGCTTTGACAGAATATATGGCTACACCTTC	CASSFDRIYGYTF
TRBV7-9	-	TRBJ2-1	-	TGTGCCAGCAGCTCTCCCCTTAGGGGCGTTATAGGCAATGAGCAGTTCTTC	CASSSPLRGVIGNEQFF
TRBV6-2/TRBV6-3	TRBD2	TRBJ2-5	-	TGTGCCAGCAGTTACCACGGGACTAGCGGCCAAGAGACCCAGTACTTC	CASSYHGTSGQETQYF
TRBV18	TRBD1	TRBJ1-3	-	TGTGCCAGCTCGCAGGGGACAGGGGGCACTGGAAACACCATATATTTT	CASSQGTGGTGNTIYF
TRBV19	-	TRBJ2-7	-	TGTGCCAGTAGTATTGGGGGCTCCTACGAGCAGTACTTC	CASSIGGSYEQYF
TRBV4-3	-	TRBJ2-1	-	TGCGCCAGCAGCCTCACCGCAGGCATACACAATGAGCAGTTCTTC	CASSLTAGIHNEQFF
TRBV7-2	-	TRBJ2-7	-	TGTGCCAGCAGCTTAGCAGAACCGGGGGAGCAGTACTTC	CASSLAEPGEQYF
TRBV27	-	TRBJ1-4	-	TGTGCCAGCAGTCCTCGGGTAACGACTAATGAAAAACTGTTTTTT	CASSPRVTTNEKLFF
TRBV24-1	-	TRBJ2-3	-	TGTGCCACCAGTGATTTGCCTGTGTCCGGCACAGATACGCAGTATTTT	CATSDLPVSGTDTQYF
TRBV7-8	TRBD2	TRBJ2-2	-	TGTGCCAGCAGCTTGGGACTAGCGGGATCCGGGCGGGAGCTGTTTTTT	CASSLGLAGSGRELFF
TRBV7-8	-	TRBJ1-6	few	TGTGCCAGCAGCTTCGGCGGCCGGGGCAGCAATTCACCCCTCCACTTT	CASSFGGRGSNSPLHF
TRBV19	TRBD1	TRBJ1-6	-	TGTGCCAGTAGTCTAACCGGGACAGGGAATTCACCCCTCCACTTT	CASSLTGTGNSPLHF
TRBV27	TRBD1	TRBJ1-1	-	TGTGCCAGCAGTTTATTGGCCGGGGCAGGGGGCACTGAAGCTTTCTTT	CASSLLAGAGGTEAFF
TRBV18	TRBD1	TRBJ1-5	-	TGTGCCAGCTCACCTGGACAGGGCCAGGGAGGTCAGCCCCAGCATTTT	CASSPGQGQGGQPQHF
TRBV5-1	-	TRBJ2-3	-	TGCGCCAGCAGCTATTCCACAGATACGCAGTATTTT	CASSYSTDTQYF
TRBV6-5	-	TRBJ2-1	-	TGTGCCACGGCGGGACAGCAGAACAATGAGCAGTTCTTC	CATAGQQNNEQFF
TRBV11-3	TRBD2	TRBJ2-5	-	TGTGCCAGCAGCTTAGGGTCGGCTAGGACTAGCGGGGGCCTTCAAGAGACCCAGTACTTC	CASSLGSARTSGGLQETQYF
TRBV6-5	-	TRBJ1-1	medium-sized	TGTGCCGCCGCCTCCGGGGGGAACACTGAAGCTTTCTTT	CAAASGGNTEAFF
TRBV27	TRBD1	TRBJ1-5	-	TGTGCCAGCAGTACCGGGACAGCTTATAGCAATCAGCCCCAGCATTTT	CASSTGTAYSNQPQHF
TRBV4-1	TRBD2	TRBJ2-7	-	TGCGCCAGCAGCCAAGAGTGGCGGGGGGGATCCTACGAGCAGTACTTC	CASSQEWRGGSYEQYF
TRBV7-2	TRBD1	TRBJ1-6	-	TGTGCCAGCAGCTTTTTCAGACAGGGGAATTCACCCCTCCACTTT	CASSFFRQGNSPLHF
TRBV24-1	-	TRBJ2-3	-	TGTGCCACCAGTACCTCCAGGGGTAGCACAGATACGCAGTATTTT	CATSTSRGSTDTQYF
TRBV19	TRBD2	TRBJ2-7	-	TGTGCCAGTAGTATCCCGGGCGGGGGACCCTACGAGCAGTACTTC	CASSIPGGGPYEQYF
TRBV24-1	-	TRBJ1-1	once	TGTGCCACCAGGGGCTGGGGCGGGAACACTGAAGCTTTCTTT	CATRGWGGNTEAFF